This T cell receptor beta chain was found in a study of T cell responses to AZD1222 COVID-19 vaccine. Study findings and constraints: Epitopes outside B.1.351 and B.1.1.7 mutated regions reportedly drew nearly half of spike TCRs. Along spike, vaccine-associated CD4 TCRs were found throughout, with dominance at 160-218 and 743-854.

Sequencing was performed with immunoSEQ multiplex PCR; in TCRdb, only in-frame clones are kept and a portion is missing. Of fewer than 150,000 clones listed, about 90% are singletons. This clone appeared a few times. Antigen specificity is unknown. The TCR was taken from an adult in good health. Sequencing used peripheral blood, obtained on day 0 of AZD1222 vaccination.

The chain's CDR3 is CASSLDRGTDTQYF. CDR3 DNA sequence: TGCGCCAGCAGTCTTGACAGGGGAACAGATACGCAGTATTTT. The chain recombines TRBV23-1 with TRBJ2-3; the match to TRBD1 covers 8 bases. TRBV23-1 is reported as an ORF; its role is uncertain. CDR3 length: 14 amino acids. V gave up 4 bases and J gave up 3 bases; unmatched junction bases: 3.